A selection of T cell receptor beta chains follows, all from one sample in a study of T cell responses to AZD1222 COVID-19 vaccine. The data were produced by immunoSEQ multiplex PCR, yet TCRdb's version contains in-frame clones alone and is incomplete. The profile covers 130,000 or so clones, with roughly 90% appearing a single time and under 6% taken by the ten largest. The starting material was peripheral blood, obtained 28 days after the second AZD1222 dose. All receptors come from an adult who received the AZD1222 COVID-19 vaccine. CDR3s include the opening cysteine and the closing phenylalanine or tryptophan. D genes are given only for firm matches. Expanded clones get a size class; other rows say once, few or many, or leave the size out.

D gene	J gene	clone size	V gene	CDR3 protein	CDR3 DNA
TRBD1	TRBJ2-1	NA	TRBV28	CASETGTGGLEQFF	TGTGCCAGCGAAACCGGGACAGGGGGTCTTGAGCAGTTCTTC
NA	TRBJ1-1	NA	TRBV6-5	CASSKTVNTEAFF	TGTGCCAGCAGTAAGACAGTGAACACTGAAGCTTTCTTT
NA	TRBJ2-1	NA	TRBV5-1	CASSYLSGNNEQFF	TGCGCCAGCAGCTACCTTAGCGGAAACAATGAGCAGTTCTTC
NA	TRBJ1-1	NA	TRBV7-2	CASSLVGSAANTEAFF	TGTGCCAGCAGCTTAGTGGGTTCGGCAGCGAACACTGAAGCTTTCTTT
NA	TRBJ1-2	few	TRBV11-2	CASSQQGHYGYTF	TGTGCCAGCAGCCAACAGGGCCACTATGGCTACACCTTC
NA	TRBJ1-2	NA	TRBV12-3/TRBV12-4	CASNGGSNYGYTF	TGTGCCAGCAATGGGGGATCTAACTATGGCTACACCTTC
TRBD2	TRBJ2-5	NA	TRBV7-2	CASSLSPLASAETQYF	TGTGCCAGCAGCTTATCCCCACTAGCGTCAGCGGAGACCCAGTACTTC
NA	TRBJ2-1	NA	TRBV15	CATSRDLTPAAILQREQFF	TGTGCCACCAGCAGAGATCTAACCCCGGCGGCTATTCTACAACGTGAGCAGTTCTTC
NA	TRBJ1-2	NA	TRBV2	CASSEEHQDGYTF	TGTGCCAGCAGTGAGGAACACCAGGATGGCTACACCTTC
NA	TRBJ1-2	NA	TRBV5-1	CASSLRGDGYTF	TGCGCCAGCAGCTTGAGAGGGGATGGCTACACCTTC
TRBD1	TRBJ2-1	NA	TRBV2	CASKAGTVSYNEQFF	TGTGCCAGCAAAGCCGGGACAGTATCCTACAATGAGCAGTTCTTC
NA	TRBJ2-7	few	TRBV28	CASRDVYEQYF	TGTGCCAGCAGGGACGTTTACGAGCAGTACTTC
NA	TRBJ2-3	NA	TRBV5-4	CASAGDITDTQYF	TGTGCCAGCGCAGGGGATATCACAGATACGCAGTATTTT
TRBD1	TRBJ2-1	NA	TRBV4-1	CASSQIDRGGDNEQFF	TGCGCCAGCAGCCAGATTGACAGGGGGGGGGACAATGAGCAGTTCTTC
NA	TRBJ2-3	few	TRBV7-6	CASTTRWGATDTQYF	TGTGCCAGCACCACCCGCTGGGGGGCCACAGATACGCAGTATTTT
TRBD2	TRBJ2-7	few	TRBV29-1	CSAAAWDYNSGAYEQYF	TGCAGCGCCGCGGCCTGGGACTACAACTCGGGGGCCTACGAGCAGTACTTC
TRBD1	TRBJ1-1	NA	TRBV12-3/TRBV12-4	CASTLTGHTEAFF	TGTGCCAGCACCTTGACAGGGCACACTGAAGCTTTCTTT
NA	TRBJ1-2	NA	TRBV6-5	CASRSQFNYGYTF	TGTGCCAGCAGATCACAGTTTAACTATGGCTACACCTTC
NA	TRBJ2-3	NA	TRBV5-6	CASSSGMRGMTDTQYF	TGTGCCAGCAGCTCGGGGATGAGGGGTATGACAGATACGCAGTATTTT
NA	TRBJ2-7	NA	TRBV28	CASSLWSQGWVEQYF	TGTGCCAGCAGTTTATGGAGCCAAGGATGGGTCGAGCAGTACTTC
TRBD2	TRBJ2-3	NA	TRBV7-2	CASSFLAGGTDTQYF	TGTGCCAGCAGCTTTTTAGCGGGGGGGACAGATACGCAGTATTTT
NA	TRBJ1-1	NA	TRBV19	CASKTAFEAFF	TGTGCCAGTAAAACAGCCTTCGAAGCTTTCTTT
NA	TRBJ1-1	NA	TRBV6-5	CASSYSQGNTEAFF	TGTGCCAGCAGTTACTCCCAAGGGAACACTGAAGCTTTCTTT
TRBD2	TRBJ2-2	NA	TRBV4-1	CASSRRDRSGLAGGRDTGELFF	TGCGCCAGCAGCCGTCGTGACCGTTCGGGACTAGCGGGAGGGCGAGACACCGGGGAGCTGTTTTTT
TRBD1	TRBJ1-1	NA	TRBV18	CASSPIIQRPGQGGNTEAFF	TGTGCCAGCTCACCAATAATCCAAAGACCGGGACAGGGAGGAAACACTGAAGCTTTCTTT
NA	TRBJ1-1	NA	TRBV11-2	CASSPSVTGHEAFF	TGTGCCAGCAGCCCCAGCGTGACAGGACATGAAGCTTTCTTT
TRBD1	TRBJ2-5	NA	TRBV3-1/TRBV3-2	CATATGGQETQYF	TGTGCTACAGCAACAGGGGGCCAAGAGACCCAGTACTTC
NA	TRBJ2-1	NA	TRBV2	CASSEGWDEQFF	TGTGCCAGCAGTGAAGGGTGGGATGAGCAGTTCTTC
NA	TRBJ2-7	NA	TRBV2	CASSGQTSYEQYF	TGTGCCAGCAGTGGACAGACGTCCTACGAGCAGTACTTC
NA	TRBJ2-1	NA	TRBV6-6	CASSLWLGLDNEQFF	TGTGCCAGCAGTTTGTGGCTAGGGTTAGACAATGAGCAGTTCTTC
NA	TRBJ1-3	NA	TRBV7-9	CASSPFVGNTIYF	TGTGCCAGCAGCCCGTTCGTTGGAAACACCATATATTTT
NA	TRBJ1-2	NA	TRBV19	CASSIGVHYTF	TGTGCCAGTAGTATAGGTGTCCACTACACCTTC
NA	TRBJ1-2	once	TRBV7-2	CASSLYTGRGYGYTF	TGTGCCAGCAGCTTATACACGGGTCGGGGCTATGGCTACACCTTC
NA	TRBJ1-5	few	TRBV4-1	CASSQDGLSNQPQHF	TGCGCCAGCAGCCAAGACGGTCTTAGCAATCAGCCCCAGCATTTT
TRBD1	TRBJ2-2	NA	TRBV9	CASSFRPGQGDTGELFF	TGTGCCAGCAGCTTCAGACCGGGACAGGGGGACACCGGGGAGCTGTTTTTT
TRBD2	TRBJ2-1	NA	TRBV12-5	CASGRPGLAEGNEQFF	TGTGCTAGTGGCCGCCCGGGACTAGCAGAGGGCAATGAGCAGTTCTTC
TRBD2	TRBJ2-1	NA	TRBV9	CASSASGGAGGPNEQFF	TGTGCCAGCAGCGCTAGCGGGGGGGCAGGAGGCCCCAATGAGCAGTTCTTC
NA	TRBJ2-7	few	TRBV28	CASSSLKGTFFYQGQYF	TGTGCCAGCAGCTCTCTCAAAGGGACCTTCTTTTATCAAGGGCAGTACTTC
TRBD1	TRBJ1-2	NA	TRBV7-9	CASSSLQGNYGYTF	TGTGCCAGCAGCTCACTACAGGGGAACTATGGCTACACCTTC
NA	TRBJ2-2	NA	TRBV3-1/TRBV3-2	CASSQTFSGELFF	TGTGCCAGCAGCCAGACGTTTAGCGGGGAGCTGTTTTTT
NA	TRBJ1-2	NA	TRBV3-1/TRBV3-2	CASSQRDNLDYTF	TGTGCCAGCAGCCAGAGGGACAACCTTGACTACACCTTC
NA	TRBJ2-1	NA	TRBV11-2	CASSLGFNEQFF	TGTGCCAGCAGCTTGGGTTTTAATGAGCAGTTCTTC
NA	TRBJ1-3	NA	TRBV3-1/TRBV3-2	CASSQAGSSGNTIYF	TGTGCCAGCAGCCAAGCCGGGAGCTCTGGAAACACCATATATTTT
NA	TRBJ1-2	once	TRBV6-2/TRBV6-3	CASSYGAGYGYTF	TGTGCCAGCAGTTACGGGGCAGGGTACGGCTACACCTTC
NA	TRBJ2-5	NA	TRBV20-1	CSARVETQYF	TGCAGTGCTAGAGTTGAGACCCAGTACTTC
TRBD2	TRBJ2-5	NA	TRBV28	CASSFELAGVGQETQYF	TGTGCCAGCAGTTTTGAGCTAGCGGGAGTAGGGCAAGAGACCCAGTACTTC
NA	TRBJ1-2	NA	TRBV20-1	CSAYSDGYTF	TGCAGTGCTTACTCAGATGGCTACACCTTC
NA	TRBJ2-1	NA	TRBV19	CASSMAANEQFF	TGTGCCAGTAGTATGGCGGCCAATGAGCAGTTCTTC
TRBD2	TRBJ2-3	NA	TRBV5-1	CASSFGLAKNTQYF	TGCGCCAGCAGCTTCGGACTAGCCAAGAATACGCAGTATTTT
TRBD2	TRBJ2-7	NA	TRBV27	CASMLRLAGSYEQYF	TGTGCCAGCATGCTTCGACTAGCGGGTTCCTACGAGCAGTACTTC
NA	TRBJ1-5	NA	TRBV18	CASSPGTGNNQPQHF	TGTGCCAGCTCACCAGGTACAGGGAACAATCAGCCCCAGCATTTT
NA	TRBJ1-2	NA	TRBV10-3	CAISDTGSPVTGYGYTF	TGTGCCATCAGTGACACAGGGTCCCCAGTTACGGGCTATGGCTACACCTTC
NA	TRBJ1-1	NA	TRBV18	CASSPVENTEAFF	TGTGCCAGCTCACCTGTAGAGAACACTGAAGCTTTCTTT
NA	TRBJ1-1	few	TRBV3-1/TRBV3-2	CASSQDFRGRKNTEAFF	TGTGCCAGCAGCCAAGATTTTCGGGGACGGAAGAACACTGAAGCTTTCTTT
NA	TRBJ2-1	NA	TRBV2	CASRDMSSYNEQFF	TGTGCCAGCAGGGACATGAGTTCCTACAATGAGCAGTTCTTC
TRBD1	TRBJ1-2	NA	TRBV2	CASSAHRGQDYGYTF	TGTGCCAGCAGTGCCCACAGGGGGCAGGACTATGGCTACACCTTC
NA	TRBJ2-7	NA	TRBV6-5	CASSYRNEQYF	TGTGCCAGCAGTTACCGGAACGAGCAGTACTTC
TRBD2	TRBJ2-2	NA	TRBV19	CASSWLADTGELFF	TGTGCCAGTAGTTGGCTAGCGGACACCGGGGAGCTGTTTTTT
NA	TRBJ2-7	NA	TRBV29-1	CSVEAGPHEQYF	TGCAGCGTTGAAGCAGGGCCCCACGAGCAGTACTTC